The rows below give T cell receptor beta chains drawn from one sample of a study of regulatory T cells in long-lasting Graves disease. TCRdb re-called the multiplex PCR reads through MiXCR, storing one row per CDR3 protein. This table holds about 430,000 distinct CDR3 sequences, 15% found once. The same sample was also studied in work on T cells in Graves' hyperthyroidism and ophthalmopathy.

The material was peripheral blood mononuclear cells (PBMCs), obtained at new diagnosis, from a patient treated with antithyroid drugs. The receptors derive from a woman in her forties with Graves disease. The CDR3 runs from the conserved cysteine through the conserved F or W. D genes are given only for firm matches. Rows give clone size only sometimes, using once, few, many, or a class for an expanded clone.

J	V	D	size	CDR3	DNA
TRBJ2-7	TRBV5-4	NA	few	CASSLEQLFSYEQYF	TGTGCCAGCAGCTTGGAACAGCTATTCTCCTACGAGCAGTACTTC
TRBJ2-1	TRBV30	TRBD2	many	CAWSSGTSGRRSYNEQFF	TGTGCCTGGAGTTCTGGGACTAGCGGGAGGAGGTCCTACAATGAGCAGTTCTTC
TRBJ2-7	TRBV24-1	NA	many	CATSDSGSSYEQYF	TGTGCCACCAGTGATTCGGGCAGTTCCTACGAGCAGTACTTC
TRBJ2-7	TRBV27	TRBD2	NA	CASSSGTSGISYEQYF	TGTGCCAGCAGTTCGGGGACTAGCGGTATCTCCTACGAGCAGTACTTC
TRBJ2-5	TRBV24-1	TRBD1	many	CATSGQGDEETQYF	TGTGCCACCAGTGGACAGGGAGATGAAGAGACCCAGTACTTC
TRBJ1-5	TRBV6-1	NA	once	CASGLYWEENQPQHF	TGTGCCAGCGGCTTATATTGGGAGGAGAATCAGCCCCAGCATTTT
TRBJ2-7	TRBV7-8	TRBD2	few	CASSLGISGSYEQYF	TGTGCCAGCAGCTTAGGAATTAGCGGGAGTTACGAGCAGTACTTC
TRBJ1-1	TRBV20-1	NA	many	CSARDLDRANTEAFF	TGCAGTGCTAGAGACCTCGACAGAGCGAACACTGAAGCTTTCTTT
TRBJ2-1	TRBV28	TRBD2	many	CASSLLLAGGEQFF	TGTGCCAGCAGTTTATTACTAGCGGGAGGTGAGCAGTTCTTC
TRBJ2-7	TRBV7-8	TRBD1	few	CASSSRRGYYEQYF	TGTGCCAGCAGCTCTCGCAGGGGGTACTACGAGCAGTACTTC
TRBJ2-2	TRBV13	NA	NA	CASSLGAKSGELFF	TGTGCCAGCAGCTTAGGAGCGAAGTCCGGGGAGCTGTTTTTT
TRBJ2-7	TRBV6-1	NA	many	CASSEEGPQWYEQYF	TGTGCCAGCAGTGAGGAGGGCCCCCAGTGGTACGAGCAGTACTTC
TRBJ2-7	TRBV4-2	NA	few	CASSQDGSGTSYEQYF	TGTGCCAGCAGCCAAGATGGTAGCGGTACCTCCTACGAGCAGTACTTC
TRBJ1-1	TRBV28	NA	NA	CASSYDSTNTEAFF	TGTGCCAGCAGCTATGACAGTACGAACACTGAAGCTTTCTTT
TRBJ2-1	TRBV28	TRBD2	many	CASSSTWSGGLNEQFF	TGTGCCAGCAGTTCGACTTGGAGCGGGGGGCTAAATGAGCAGTTCTTC
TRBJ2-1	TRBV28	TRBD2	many	CASSLVIAGGTIDNEQFF	TGTGCCAGCAGTTTGGTAATAGCGGGAGGAACAATTGACAATGAGCAGTTCTTC
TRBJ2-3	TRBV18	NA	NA	CASSGNGQYTDTQYF	TGTGCCAGCTCAGGGAATGGACAGTACACAGATACGCAGTATTTT
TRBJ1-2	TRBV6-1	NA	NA	CASSPLTGHTNYGYTF	TGTGCCAGCAGCCCTCTGACAGGCCACACTAACTATGGCTACACCTTC
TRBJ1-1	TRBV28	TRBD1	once	CASSLKTGGDTEAFF	TGTGCCAGCAGTTTAAAGACAGGGGGTGACACTGAAGCTTTCTTT
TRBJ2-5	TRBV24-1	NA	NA	CATSDLKGVGQETQYF	TGTGCCACCAGTGATTTGAAGGGGGTGGGTCAAGAGACCCAGTACTTC
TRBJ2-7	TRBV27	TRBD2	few	CASRPGLDSYEQYF	TGTGCCAGCAGGCCGGGACTAGATAGCTACGAGCAGTACTTC
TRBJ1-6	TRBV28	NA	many	CASRIPSSYNSPLHF	TGTGCCAGCAGGATCCCGAGCTCCTATAATTCACCCCTCCACTTT
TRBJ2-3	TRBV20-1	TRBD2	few	CSARDLREGPDTQYF	TGCAGTGCTAGAGATCTTCGGGAGGGCCCAGATACGCAGTATTTT
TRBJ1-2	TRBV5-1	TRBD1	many	CASSVAGQGGYTF	TGCGCCAGCAGCGTTGCGGGACAGGGCGGCTACACCTTC
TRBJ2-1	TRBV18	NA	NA	CASSPGPEQFF	TGTGCCAGCTCACCTGGACCTGAGCAGTTCTTC
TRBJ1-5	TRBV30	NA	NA	CAWDESSNQPQHF	TGTGCCTGGGATGAAAGTAGCAATCAGCCCCAGCATTTT
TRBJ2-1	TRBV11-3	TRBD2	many	CASSPLAGVDNEQFF	TGTGCCAGCAGCCCTCTAGCGGGAGTGGATAATGAGCAGTTCTTC
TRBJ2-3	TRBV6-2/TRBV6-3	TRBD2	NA	CASSYSIGGGITDTQYF	TGTGCCAGCAGTTACTCGATCGGGGGAGGGATAACAGATACGCAGTATTTT
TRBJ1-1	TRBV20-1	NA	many	CSARVWAEAFF	TGCAGTGCTAGAGTTTGGGCTGAAGCTTTCTTT
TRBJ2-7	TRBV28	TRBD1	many	CASREGQGAYEQYF	TGTGCCAGCAGGGAGGGACAGGGGGCCTACGAGCAGTACTTC
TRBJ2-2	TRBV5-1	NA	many	CASSSGSNTGELFF	TGCGCCAGCAGCTCGGGGTCGAACACCGGGGAGCTGTTTTTT
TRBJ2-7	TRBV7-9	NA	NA	CANSQGSEQYF	TGTGCCAACAGCCAGGGGAGCGAGCAGTACTTC
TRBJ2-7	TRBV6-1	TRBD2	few	CASSGLAGGPKTYEQYF	TGTGCCAGCAGCGGACTAGCGGGAGGGCCTAAGACCTACGAGCAGTACTTC
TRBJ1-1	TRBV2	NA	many	CASTGQGMNTEAFF	TGTGCCAGCACCGGGCAGGGAATGAACACTGAAGCTTTCTTT
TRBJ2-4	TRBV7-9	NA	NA	CASSLGDKNIQYF	TGTGCCAGCAGCTTAGGTGACAAAAACATTCAGTACTTC
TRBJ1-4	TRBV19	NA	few	CASSTLPSGYEKLFF	TGTGCCAGTAGTACCCTCCCGTCCGGGTATGAAAAACTGTTTTTT
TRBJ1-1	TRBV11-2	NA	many	CASVMNTEAFF	TGTGCCAGTGTCATGAACACTGAAGCTTTCTTT
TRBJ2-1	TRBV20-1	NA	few	CSAPLDPSSYNEQFF	TGCAGTGCCCCTCTCGACCCGAGCTCCTACAATGAGCAGTTCTTC
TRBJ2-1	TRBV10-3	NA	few	CAIRNRDNYNEQFF	TGTGCCATCAGAAACCGGGACAACTACAATGAGCAGTTCTTC
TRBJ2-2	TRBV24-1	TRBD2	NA	CATSDLWEGGELFF	TGTGCCACCAGTGATTTGTGGGAGGGCGGGGAGCTGTTTTTT
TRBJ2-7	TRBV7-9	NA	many	CAGSLGVSYEQYF	TGTGCCGGGTCCCTCGGGGTCTCCTACGAGCAGTACTTC
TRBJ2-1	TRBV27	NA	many	CASTPQGYNEQFF	TGTGCCAGCACCCCCCAGGGCTACAATGAGCAGTTCTTC
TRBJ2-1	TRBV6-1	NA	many	CASSSIDGSSYNEQFF	TGTGCCAGCAGCTCCATCGACGGGAGCTCCTACAATGAGCAGTTCTTC
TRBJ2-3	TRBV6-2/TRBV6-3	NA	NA	CASSDNLVVSTDTQYF	TGTGCCAGCAGTGACAATCTGGTCGTCAGCACAGATACGCAGTATTTT
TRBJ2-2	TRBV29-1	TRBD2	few	CSVGPGTSGSRWGVLPGELFF	TGCAGCGTTGGACCCGGGACTAGCGGGAGTCGGTGGGGGGTTCTGCCCGGGGAGCTGTTTTTT
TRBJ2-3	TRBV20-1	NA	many	CSASPGIIADTQYF	TGCAGTGCTAGTCCAGGGATAATCGCAGATACGCAGTATTTT
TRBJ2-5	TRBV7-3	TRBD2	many	CASSPSGTEAETQYF	TGTGCCAGCAGCCCTAGCGGGACGGAAGCAGAGACCCAGTACTTC
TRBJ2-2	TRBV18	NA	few	CASSPRDQPGELFF	TGTGCCAGCTCACCACGGGACCAACCGGGGGAGCTGTTTTTT
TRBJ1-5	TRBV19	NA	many	CASTSTNADNQPQHF	TGTGCCAGTACCTCGACTAACGCGGACAATCAGCCCCAGCATTTT
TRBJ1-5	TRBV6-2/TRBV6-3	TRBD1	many	CASRAKGQGYQPQHF	TGTGCCAGCAGGGCTAAGGGACAGGGATATCAGCCCCAGCATTTT
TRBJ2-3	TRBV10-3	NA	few	CAISERWDPPDTQYF	TGTGCCATCAGTGAGAGGTGGGACCCCCCAGATACGCAGTATTTT
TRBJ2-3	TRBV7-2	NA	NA	CASSLASTDAQYF	TGTGCCAGCAGCTTAGCTAGCACAGATGCGCAGTATTTT
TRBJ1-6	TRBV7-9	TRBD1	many	CASSLNDRAPSPLHF	TGTGCCAGCAGCTTAAATGACAGGGCCCCCTCACCCCTCCACTTT
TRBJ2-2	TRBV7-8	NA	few	CASNSGELFF	TGTGCCAGCAACTCTGGCGAGCTGTTTTTT